This TCR beta chain is from a study of T cells in Graves' hyperthyroidism and ophthalmopathy. Study-level information: It was at initial diagnosis, before any treatment, that peripheral blood was collected.

Based on clinical symptoms, serum thyroxine and TRAb, thyroid ultrasound and orbital computed tomography, diagnoses were reached. The V end lost 0 bases, the J end lost 0 bases, and 7 bases lay between the germline ends. Per germline, CDR1 SGHKS and CDR2 YYEKEE (reference sequence). The CDR3 runs to 15 residues. This clonotype was recorded at least ten times. The source material, RNA transcripts, was used to amplify TCR beta CDR3 regions. HTBI primers drove first-round RT-PCR of the TCR CDR3. MiXCR, applied by TCRdb to the multiplex PCR reads, yields one record per CDR3 protein. The sample consists of about 210,000 distinct CDR3 sequences, approximately 17% of them appearing once.

V is TRBV5-5 and J is TRBJ1-3; the D is unclear. The origin of this receptor is a man aged 50-60 years with Graves' hyperthyroidism. Material: blood. CDR3 nucleotide sequence: TGTGCCAGCAGCTTGGGCGTCTACTCTGGAAACACCATATATTTT. Protein: CASSLGVYSGNTIYF.